This T cell receptor beta chain was sequenced in a study of beta chain features in type 1 diabetes. This CDR3 has 14 amino acids. Germline V gene sequence: CDR1 LNHNV, CDR2 YYDKDF (reference sequence). V was pared by 3 bases and J by 5 bases, with 5 bases of the junction left unmatched. As for this clone: The antigen remains unidentified.

Cell sorting via CD45RO/CCR7/CD25/CD127/CD95/CD27 was performed to obtain CD4+ naive, central memory, regulatory and stem cell-like memory cells. Study-wide results and limits: It was possible that PCR favored shorter templates, equally so in patients and controls. When Type 1 diabetes patients were examined, their TCRB CDR3s proved moderately but significantly shorter in all four CD4+ subsets.

Reverse transcribing all isolated RNA meant expressed TCRB transcripts were sequenced. Some clones are missing from TCRdb's copy, which holds only in-frame ones; the method was immunoSEQ multiplex PCR. The data show 640,000 or so clones, about an eighth seen once. The sequenced sample was naive CD4+ T cells from blood. The sequence came from a young man with type 1 diabetes. This chain connects TRBV15 to TRBJ2-5; 8 positions agree with TRBD1. In DNA, the CDR3 is TGTGCCACCAGCAGGGACAGGGTAGGGGAGACCCAGTACTTC. It encodes CATSRDRVGETQYF. Together with reference TRBV15 and TRBJ2-5, the CDR3 gives the full variable domain: DAMVIQNPRYQVTQFGKPVTLSCSQTLNHNVMYWYQQKSSQAPKLLFHYYDKDFNNEADTPDNFQSRRPNTSFCFLDIRSPGLGDTAMYLCATSRDRVGETQYFGPGTRLLVL.